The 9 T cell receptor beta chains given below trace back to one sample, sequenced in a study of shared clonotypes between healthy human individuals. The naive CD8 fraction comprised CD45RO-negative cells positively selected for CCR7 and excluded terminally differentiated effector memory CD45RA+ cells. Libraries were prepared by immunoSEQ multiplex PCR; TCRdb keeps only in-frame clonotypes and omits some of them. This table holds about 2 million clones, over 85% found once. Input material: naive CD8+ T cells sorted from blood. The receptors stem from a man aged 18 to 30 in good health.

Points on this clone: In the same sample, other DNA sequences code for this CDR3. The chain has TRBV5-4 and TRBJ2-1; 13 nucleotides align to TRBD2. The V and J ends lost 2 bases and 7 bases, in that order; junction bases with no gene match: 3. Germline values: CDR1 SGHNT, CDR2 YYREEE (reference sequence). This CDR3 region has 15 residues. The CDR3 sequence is CASSLLAGGRNEQFF. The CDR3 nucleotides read TGTGCCAGCAGCTTACTAGCGGGGGGGCGTAATGAGCAGTTCTTC.

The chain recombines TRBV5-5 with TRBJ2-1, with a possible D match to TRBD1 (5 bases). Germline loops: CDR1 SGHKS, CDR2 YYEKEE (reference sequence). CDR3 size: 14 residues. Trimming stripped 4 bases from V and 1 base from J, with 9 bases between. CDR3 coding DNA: TGTGCCAGCAGCCTCGACAGTTCCTACAATGAGCAGTTCTTC. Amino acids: CASSLDSSYNEQFF. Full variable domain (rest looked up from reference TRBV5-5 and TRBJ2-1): DAGVTQSPTHLIKTRGQQVTLRCSPISGHKSVSWYQQVLGQGPQFIFQYYEKEERGRGNFPDRFSARQFPNYSSELNVNALLLGDSALYLCASSLDSSYNEQFFGPGTRLTVL.

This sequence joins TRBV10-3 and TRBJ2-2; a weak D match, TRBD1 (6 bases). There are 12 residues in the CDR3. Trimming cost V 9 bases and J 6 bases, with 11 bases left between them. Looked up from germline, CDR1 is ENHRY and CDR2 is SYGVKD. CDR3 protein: CAITGSAGELFF. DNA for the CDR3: TGTGCCATAACAGGGTCCGCCGGGGAGCTGTTTTTT.

CDR3 sequence (DNA): TGTGCCAGCAGATCCGGGACTAGCGCGGATACGCAGTATTTT. It translates to CASRSGTSADTQYF. The chain couples TRBV7-8 to TRBJ2-3; 10 nucleotides align to TRBD2. The CDR3 totals 14 residues. With 6 bases clipped from V and 6 bases from J, the junction kept 6 bases outside the gene matches. Per germline, CDR1 SGHVS and CDR2 FQNEAQ.

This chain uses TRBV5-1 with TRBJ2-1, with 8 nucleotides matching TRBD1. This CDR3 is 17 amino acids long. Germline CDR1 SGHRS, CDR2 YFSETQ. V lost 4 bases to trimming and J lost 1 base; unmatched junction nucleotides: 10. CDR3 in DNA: TGCGCCAGCAGCCATCGACAGGGGCCCCCGTCCTACAATGAGCAGTTCTTC. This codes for CASSHRQGPPSYNEQFF.

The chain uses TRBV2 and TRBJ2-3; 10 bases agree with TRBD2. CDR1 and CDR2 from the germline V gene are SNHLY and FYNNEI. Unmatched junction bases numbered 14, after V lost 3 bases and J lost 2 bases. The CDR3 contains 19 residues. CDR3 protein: CASSDPLAGVRRSTDTQYF. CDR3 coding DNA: TGTGCCAGCAGTGACCCCCTAGCGGGGGTCCGGCGCTCCACAGATACGCAGTATTTT.

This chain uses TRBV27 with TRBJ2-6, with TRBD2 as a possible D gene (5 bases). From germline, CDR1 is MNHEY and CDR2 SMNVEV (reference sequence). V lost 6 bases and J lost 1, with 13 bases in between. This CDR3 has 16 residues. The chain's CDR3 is CASSNLGVSGANVLTF. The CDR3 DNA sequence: TGTGCCAGCAGCAACCTCGGGGTATCTGGGGCCAACGTCCTGACTTTC.

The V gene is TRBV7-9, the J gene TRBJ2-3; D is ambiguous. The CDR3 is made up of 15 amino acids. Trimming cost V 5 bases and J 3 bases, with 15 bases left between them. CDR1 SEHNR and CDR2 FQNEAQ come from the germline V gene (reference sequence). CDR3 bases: TGTGCCAGCAGCCCCCCACATGGCCAAACAGATACGCAGTATTTT. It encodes CASSPPHGQTDTQYF.

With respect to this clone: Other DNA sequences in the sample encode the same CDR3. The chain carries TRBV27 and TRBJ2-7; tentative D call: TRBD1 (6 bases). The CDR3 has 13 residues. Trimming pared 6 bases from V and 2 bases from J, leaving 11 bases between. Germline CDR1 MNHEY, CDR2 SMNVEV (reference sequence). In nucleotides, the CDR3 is TGTGCCAGCAGACCGACAGGTGCCTACGAGCAGTACTTC. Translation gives CASRPTGAYEQYF.